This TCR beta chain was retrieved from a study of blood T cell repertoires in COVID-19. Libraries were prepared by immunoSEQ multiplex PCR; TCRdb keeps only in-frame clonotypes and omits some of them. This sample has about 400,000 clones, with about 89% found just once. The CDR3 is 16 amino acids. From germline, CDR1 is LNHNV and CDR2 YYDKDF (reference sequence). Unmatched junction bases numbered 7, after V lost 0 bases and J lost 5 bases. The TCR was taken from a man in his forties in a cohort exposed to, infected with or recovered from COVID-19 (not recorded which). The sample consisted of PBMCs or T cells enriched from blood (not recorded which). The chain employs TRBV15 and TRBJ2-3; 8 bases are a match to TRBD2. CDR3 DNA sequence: TGTGCCACCAGCAGAGATCTTAGCGGGAAGGGAGATACGCAGTATTTT. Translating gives CATSRDLSGKGDTQYF.